The rows below give T cell receptor beta chains drawn from one sample of a study of blood T cell repertoires in COVID-19. Sequencing was performed with immunoSEQ multiplex PCR; in TCRdb, only in-frame clones are kept and a portion is missing. The repertoire holds 95,000 to 100,000 clones, with around 92% as singletons. Sequenced material: peripheral blood. The origin of the receptors is a man over 45 with active COVID-19. CDR3s include the opening cysteine and the closing phenylalanine or tryptophan. D genes are given only for firm matches.

TRBV7-2	TRBJ2-7	TRBD1	CASSLGTGSYEQYF
TRBV18	TRBJ1-4	.	CASSRGTPVSEKLFF
TRBV2	TRBJ1-5	TRBD1	CASSGQGAVQPQHF
TRBV5-1	TRBJ2-1	TRBD2	CASSFGLVINEQFF
TRBV28	TRBJ1-1	.	CASSSPGTSEAFF
TRBV19	TRBJ1-2	TRBD1	CASSDRGQTGGYTF
TRBV3-1/TRBV3-2	TRBJ1-2	TRBD1	CASSRGQAANYGYTF
TRBV2	TRBJ1-6	TRBD1	CASWSATGKGSPLHF
TRBV28	TRBJ2-3	TRBD2	CASTSTSSSDTQYF
TRBV10-3	TRBJ2-1	.	CAISPREEGEQFF
TRBV12-3/TRBV12-4	TRBJ2-3	.	CASSRGHTDTQYF
TRBV14	TRBJ2-7	TRBD2	CASSQYSGREQYF
TRBV4-1	TRBJ2-2	.	CASSQERTAGELFF
TRBV5-8	TRBJ1-6	TRBD1	CASSLSGTGYSPLHF